This TCR beta chain is drawn from a study of PD-L1 blockade in urothelial cancer. Study summary: Patients had been given 0 to 3 earlier chemotherapy regimens.

Germline CDR1 is SGHDT and CDR2 is YYEEEE. The CDR3 has 14 amino acids. V gave up 1 base and J gave up 2 bases, with 8 bases separating them. Described time point: pretreatment peripheral blood. Samples were collected from each patient before treatment and during treatment. Each patient gave between 1 and 8 of them in total. The repertoire was sequenced with immunoSEQ multiplex PCR; TCRdb's copy has only in-frame clones and lacks some. This table has 130,000 or so clones, approximately 84% appearing once. Sequenced material: PBMCs, taken around atezolizumab (anti-PD-L1) treatment. The receptor was isolated from a man aged 45-65 years with urothelial cancer. The chain recombines TRBV5-6 with TRBJ2-3, with D uncertain. The CDR3 bases are TGTGCCAGCAGCTTGCCCGGTTCCACAGATACGCAGTATTTT. Residues: CASSLPGSTDTQYF.